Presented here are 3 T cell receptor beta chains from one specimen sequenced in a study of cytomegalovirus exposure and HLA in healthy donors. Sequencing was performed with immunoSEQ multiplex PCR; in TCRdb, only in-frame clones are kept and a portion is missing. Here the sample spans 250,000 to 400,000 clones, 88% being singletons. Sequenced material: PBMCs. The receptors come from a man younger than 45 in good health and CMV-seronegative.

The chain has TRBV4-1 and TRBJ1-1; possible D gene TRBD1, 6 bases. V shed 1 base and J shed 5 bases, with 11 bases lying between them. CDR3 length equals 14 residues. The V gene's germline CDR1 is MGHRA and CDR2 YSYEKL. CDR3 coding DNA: TGCGCCAGCAGCCAAGGAAGGGGGGGGACTGAAGCTTTCTTT. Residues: CASSQGRGGTEAFF.

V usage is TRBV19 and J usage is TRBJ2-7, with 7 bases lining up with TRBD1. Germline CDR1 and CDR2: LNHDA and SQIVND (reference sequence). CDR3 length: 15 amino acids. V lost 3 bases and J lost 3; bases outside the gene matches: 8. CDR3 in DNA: TGTGCCAGTAGTATCCCCGGACAGGTGGACTACGAGCAGTACTTC. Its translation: CASSIPGQVDYEQYF. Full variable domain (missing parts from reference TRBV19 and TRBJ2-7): DGGITQSPKYLFRKEGQNVTLSCEQNLNHDAMYWYRQDPGQGLRLIYYSQIVNDFQKGDIAEGYSVSREKKESFPLTVTSAQKNPTAFYLCASSIPGQVDYEQYFGPGTRLTVT.

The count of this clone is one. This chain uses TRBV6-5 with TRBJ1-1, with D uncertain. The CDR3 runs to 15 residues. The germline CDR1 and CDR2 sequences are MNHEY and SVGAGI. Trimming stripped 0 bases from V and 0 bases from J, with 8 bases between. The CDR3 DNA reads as TGTGCCAGCAGTTACTCGCAGAATATGAACACTGAAGCTTTCTTT. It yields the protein CASSYSQNMNTEAFF.